This is a list of T cell receptor beta chains from one sample in a study of blood T cell repertoires in COVID-19. Repertoires were generated with immunoSEQ multiplex PCR, while TCRdb's copy carries only in-frame clones and drops some. This table holds about 140,000 clones, around 80% found once. Sequenced input: peripheral blood. The source is a man between 60 and 75 years old with acute or convalescent COVID-19. Each CDR3 is given with its conserved first and last residue. Each record gives: V gene, clone size, J gene, D gene, CDR3 DNA, CDR3 protein. D genes are given only for firm matches. Clone size appears in some rows only: once, few, many, or a class for an expanded clone.

TRBV29-1	once	TRBJ2-2	-	TGCAGCGTTGGTGTGGGAGTTGATACCGGGGAGCTGTTTTTT	CSVGVGVDTGELFF
TRBV3-1/TRBV3-2	few	TRBJ2-7	-	TGTGCCAGCAGCCAAGAAGTGCGCGGGGCGGCGCAGTACTTC	CASSQEVRGAAQYF
TRBV9	-	TRBJ2-3	TRBD2	TGTGCCAGCAGCGTAGTCGGTATAGCGGGGCCCCAGGATACGCAGTATTTT	CASSVVGIAGPQDTQYF
TRBV19	-	TRBJ1-1	TRBD1	TGTGCCAGTTTCGCGGACAGGGGTACTCGGAACACTGAAGCTTTCTTT	CASFADRGTRNTEAFF
TRBV10-1	-	TRBJ2-1	TRBD2	TGCGCCAGCAGTCCTCTAGCGGGATGTGACAATGAGCAGTTCTTC	CASSPLAGCDNEQFF
TRBV9	-	TRBJ1-2	TRBD1	TGTGCCAGCAGCGTAGATCAGGGGGCGCATGGCTACACCTTC	CASSVDQGAHGYTF
TRBV5-4	-	TRBJ1-1	-	TGTGCCAGCAGCTTGGGGGCAGGTGGGCGCGAGAACACTGAAGCTTTCTTT	CASSLGAGGRENTEAFF
TRBV27	-	TRBJ1-2	-	TGTGCCAGCAGTTTAAACAGGTATACGCATGGCTACACCTTC	CASSLNRYTHGYTF
TRBV6-5	few	TRBJ2-5	TRBD2	TGTGCCAGCATCCTAGGACTAGCGGGAGAGACCCAGTACTTC	CASILGLAGETQYF
TRBV27	-	TRBJ2-1	-	TGTGCCAGCAGCTCAGCTTCGGGGGTTGGCTACAATGAGCAGTTCTTC	CASSSASGVGYNEQFF
TRBV19	-	TRBJ2-7	TRBD1	TGTGCCAGTAGTAGCCCCGGGACAGGTGTTCACGAGCAGTACTTC	CASSSPGTGVHEQYF
TRBV27	-	TRBJ2-7	TRBD2	TGTGCCAGCAGTTTAGGGACTAGCGGTTACTACGAGCAGTACTTC	CASSLGTSGYYEQYF
TRBV5-6	-	TRBJ2-7	-	TGTGCCAGCAGCTTGGCCAGCTACGAGCAGTACTTC	CASSLASYEQYF
TRBV5-1	once	TRBJ2-1	-	TGCGCCAGCAGCTTAACACTAACTGAGCAGTTCTTC	CASSLTLTEQFF
TRBV6-5	-	TRBJ1-1	-	TGTGCCAGCACCGGAAACAGGGTTGGTTCCACTGAAGCTTTCTTT	CASTGNRVGSTEAFF